Presented here are 13 T cell receptor beta chains from one specimen sequenced in a study of Ad26.COV2.S vaccination and SARS-CoV-2 variants. The treatment is: some 20 received Ad26.COV2.S at low or high dose, single or two shots; 5 received placebo; per-sample allocation not given. The samples were gathered on day 63 after the first injection of vaccine or placebo. Here immunoSEQ multiplex PCR was the method, and the copy in TCRdb shows in-frame clones only, minus some. This table holds about 680,000 clones, around 92% found once. Sequenced material: peripheral blood, taken in a trial of Ad26.COV2.S vaccine versus placebo. The receptors come from a person between 18 and 65 years old who received the Ad26.COV2.S COVID-19 vaccine or a placebo.

This chain connects TRBV3-1 (or the pseudogene TRBV3-2) to TRBJ1-4, with a possible D match to TRBD1 (6 bases). Trimming pared 6 bases from V and 2 bases from J, leaving 10 bases between. The CDR3 loop spans 14 amino acids. Germline V CDR1 and CDR2: LGHDT, YNNKEL (reference sequence). CDR3 sequence: CASSLQGTNEKLFF. The DNA of the CDR3 is TGTGCCAGCAGTCTACAGGGTACTAATGAAAAACTGTTTTTT.

This chain connects TRBV7-9 to TRBJ2-2; no definite D call. Germline assignment: CDR1 SEHNR and CDR2 FQNEAQ (reference sequence). The V end lost 4 bases, the J end lost 4 bases, and 4 bases lay between the germline ends. This CDR3 is built from 12 residues. The CDR3 loop is CASSYLTGELFF. CDR3 in DNA: TGTGCCAGCAGCTACCTCACCGGGGAGCTGTTTTTT.

This chain uses TRBV4-2 with TRBJ1-3; 8 bases line up with TRBD1. V trimming: 3 bases; J trimming: 2 bases; junction bases outside the gene matches: 3. The CDR3 length is 15 residues. Germline V gives CDR1 LGHNA, CDR2 YNFKEQ. CDR3: CASSQTGDTGNTIYF. CDR3 DNA: TGTGCCAGCAGCCAGACAGGGGATACTGGAAACACCATATATTTT.

The gene calls are TRBV2 and TRBJ1-2; the D gene is possibly TRBD1 (5 bases). CDR1 is SNHLY and CDR2 is FYNNEI in the germline V gene. Trimming shortened V by 4 bases and J by 4 bases, and 13 bases separated the two germline ends. The CDR3 loop spans 14 amino acids. The CDR3 coding sequence is TGTGCCAGCAGTGGGATAGGGGCACTCTATGGCTACACCTTC. Encoded protein: CASSGIGALYGYTF.

The rearrangement joins TRBV5-1 to TRBJ2-5; no clear D gene. The V and J ends lost 4 bases and 1 base respectively, with 11 bases between them. This CDR3 contains 14 residues. The germline V gene encodes CDR1 SGHRS and CDR2 YFSETQ. The CDR3 DNA sequence: TGCGCCAGCAGCAGTAACACGGGCCAAGAGACCCAGTACTTC. It specifies CASSSNTGQETQYF.

The chain couples TRBV5-6 to TRBJ2-4; no clear D gene. This CDR3 contains 15 residues. V was trimmed by 0 bases and J by 0 bases, leaving 7 bases between them. Germline CDR1 and CDR2: SGHDT and YYEEEE. The CDR3 bases are TGTGCCAGCAGCTTGGGGTCCTTAGCCAAAAACATTCAGTACTTC. Its translation: CASSLGSLAKNIQYF. The whole variable domain, remainder taken from reference TRBV5-6 and TRBJ2-4, is DAGVTQSPTHLIKTRGQQVTLRCSPKSGHDTVSWYQQALGQGPQFIFQYYEEEERQRGNFPDRFSGHQFPNYSSELNVNALLLGDSALYLCASSLGSLAKNIQYFGAGTRLSVL.

This clone was seen just once. The chain combines TRBV7-9 with TRBJ2-5; 8 bases fit TRBD1. Trimming cost V 6 bases and J 3 bases; bases outside gene matches: 3. The CDR3 runs to 13 residues. CDR1 SEHNR and CDR2 FQNEAQ come from the germline V gene (reference sequence). CDR3 coding DNA: TGTGCCAGCAGAGCGGACAGGGAAGAGACCCAGTACTTC. It yields the protein CASRADREETQYF.

V and J are TRBV24-1 and TRBJ2-1, with 12 bases that match TRBD1. The CDR3 covers 16 residues. The V and J ends lost 4 bases and 8 bases, in that order; junction bases with no gene match: 8. Germline V CDR1 and CDR2: KGHDR, SFDVKD. CDR3 in amino acids: CATSDPGQGAAYEQFF. CDR3 nucleotides: TGTGCCACCAGTGACCCGGGACAGGGGGCGGCCTATGAGCAGTTCTTC.

The chain uses TRBV6-5 and TRBJ1-3, with unresolved D. V lost 0 bases and J lost 7, with 13 bases in between. CDR1 MNHEY and CDR2 SVGAGI come from the germline V gene. The CDR3 is 15 residues long. In DNA, the CDR3 is TGTGCCAGCAGTTACTCGTCCCCCCTAAGGAACACCATATATTTT. Its protein product is CASSYSSPLRNTIYF.

Here the CDR3 reads CASSYRASFSNEQFF. CDR3 DNA sequence: TGTGCCAGCAGTTACCGGGCTAGCTTTAGCAATGAGCAGTTCTTC. This chain connects TRBV6-6 to TRBJ2-1, with TRBD2 as a possible D gene (5 bases). V was shortened by 2 bases and J by 6 bases, with 14 bases between the two germline ends. This CDR3 spans 15 amino acids. Germline CDR1 and CDR2: MNHNY and SVGAGI (reference sequence).

V usage is TRBV6-5 and J usage is TRBJ1-6; 8 bases match TRBD1. Germline V gene data show CDR1 as MNHEY and CDR2 as SVGAGI. Unmatched junction bases numbered 6, after V lost 7 bases and J lost 4 bases. This CDR3 has 15 residues. The CDR3 DNA reads TGTGCCAGCATACTAAGACAGGGGTATAATTCACCCCTCCACTTT. Amino acid sequence: CASILRQGYNSPLHF.

The J gene is TRBJ1-2, the V gene TRBV2, with D perhaps matching TRBD1 (5 bases). Per the germline V gene, CDR1 is SNHLY and CDR2 is FYNNEI. The CDR3 is 14 residues long. V shed 7 bases and J shed 2 bases, with 14 bases lying between them. The DNA for the CDR3 is TGTGCCAGCATCCCTGGGGGAGGGAACTATGGCTACACCTTC. Protein: CASIPGGGNYGYTF.

The genes are TRBV27 and TRBJ2-3; the D gene is possibly TRBD1 (6 bases). This CDR3 has 16 amino acids. Trimming left V 5 bases short and J 0 bases short, with 15 bases between. Germline-derived CDR1 and CDR2 are MNHEY and SMNVEV (reference sequence). This CDR3 is CASSPGQRPSTDTQYF. The CDR3 region has the DNA TGTGCCAGCAGTCCCGGACAGCGCCCTAGCACAGATACGCAGTATTTT.